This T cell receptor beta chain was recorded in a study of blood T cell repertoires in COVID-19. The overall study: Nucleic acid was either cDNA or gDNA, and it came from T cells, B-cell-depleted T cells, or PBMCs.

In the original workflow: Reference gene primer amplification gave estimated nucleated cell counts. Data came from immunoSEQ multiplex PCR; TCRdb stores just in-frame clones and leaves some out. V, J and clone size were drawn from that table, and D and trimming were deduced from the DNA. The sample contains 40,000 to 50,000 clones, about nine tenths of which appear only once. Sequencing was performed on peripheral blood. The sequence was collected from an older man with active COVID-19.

CDR3: CATSDSHDRGSLKTQYF. The CDR3 nucleotides read TGTGCCACCAGTGACTCCCACGACAGGGGGTCTCTGAAGACCCAGTACTTC. The gene calls are TRBV24-1 and TRBJ2-5; 9 bases match TRBD1. With V trimmed by 4 bases and J by 6 bases, 14 bases remained unmatched. Per germline, CDR1 KGHDR and CDR2 SFDVKD. The CDR3 loop spans 17 amino acids.